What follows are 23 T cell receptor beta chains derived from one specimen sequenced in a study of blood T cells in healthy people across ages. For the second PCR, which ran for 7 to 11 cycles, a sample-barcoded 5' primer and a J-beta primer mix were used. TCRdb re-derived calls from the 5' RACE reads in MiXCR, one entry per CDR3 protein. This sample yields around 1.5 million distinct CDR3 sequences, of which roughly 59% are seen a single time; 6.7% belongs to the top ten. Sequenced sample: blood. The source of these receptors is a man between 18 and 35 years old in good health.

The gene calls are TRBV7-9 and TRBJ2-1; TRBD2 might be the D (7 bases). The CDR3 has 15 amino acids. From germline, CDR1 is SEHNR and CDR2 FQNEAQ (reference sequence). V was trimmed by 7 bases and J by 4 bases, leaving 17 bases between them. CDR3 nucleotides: TGTGCCAGCAAAATGGGGGCTAGCGGATACAATGAGCAGTTCTTC. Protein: CASKMGASGYNEQFF.

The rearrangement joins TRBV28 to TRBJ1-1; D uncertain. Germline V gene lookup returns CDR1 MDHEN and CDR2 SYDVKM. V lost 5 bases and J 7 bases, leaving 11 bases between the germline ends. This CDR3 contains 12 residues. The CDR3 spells CASSLSPYEAFF. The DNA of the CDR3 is TGTGCCAGCAGTCTATCCCCATATGAAGCTTTCTTT.

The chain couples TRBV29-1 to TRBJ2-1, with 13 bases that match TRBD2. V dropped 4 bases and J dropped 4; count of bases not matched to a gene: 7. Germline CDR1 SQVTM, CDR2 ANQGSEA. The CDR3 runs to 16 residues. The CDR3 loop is CSVVSLAGGLYNEQFF. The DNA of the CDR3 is TGCAGCGTTGTATCACTAGCGGGAGGGCTATACAATGAGCAGTTCTTC.

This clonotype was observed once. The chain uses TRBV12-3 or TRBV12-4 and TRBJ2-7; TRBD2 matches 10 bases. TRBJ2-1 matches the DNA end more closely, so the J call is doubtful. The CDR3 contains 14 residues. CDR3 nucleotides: TGTGCCAGCAGTTTACACCTAGCGGGGGCTGAGCAGTTCTTC. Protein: CASSLHLAGAEQFF.

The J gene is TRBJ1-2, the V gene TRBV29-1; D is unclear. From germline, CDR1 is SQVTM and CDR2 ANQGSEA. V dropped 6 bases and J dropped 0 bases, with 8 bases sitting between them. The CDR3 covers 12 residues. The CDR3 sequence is CSVGKSNYGYTF. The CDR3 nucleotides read TGCAGCGTGGGGAAATCTAACTATGGCTACACCTTC.

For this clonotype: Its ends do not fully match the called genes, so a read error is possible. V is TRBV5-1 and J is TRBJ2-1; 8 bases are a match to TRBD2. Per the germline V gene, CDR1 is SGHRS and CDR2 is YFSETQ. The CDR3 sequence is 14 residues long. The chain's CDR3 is CASRLPGGDNGQFF. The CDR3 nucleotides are TGCGCCAGCAGACTACCCGGGGGGGACAATGGGCAGTTCTTC.

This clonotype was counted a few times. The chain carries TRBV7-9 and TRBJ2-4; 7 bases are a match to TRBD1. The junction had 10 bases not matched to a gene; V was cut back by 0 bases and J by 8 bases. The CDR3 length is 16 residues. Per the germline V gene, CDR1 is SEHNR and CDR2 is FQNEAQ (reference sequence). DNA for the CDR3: TGTGCCAGCAGCTTAGCTTTAAGACTTCAGGGGGACATTCAGTACTTC. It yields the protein CASSLALRLQGDIQYF.

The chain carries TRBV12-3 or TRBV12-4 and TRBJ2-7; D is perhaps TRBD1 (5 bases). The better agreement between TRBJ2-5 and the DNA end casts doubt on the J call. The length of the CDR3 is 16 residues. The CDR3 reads CASSLIGEPPGETQYF. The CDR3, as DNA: TGTGCCAGCAGCTTAATCGGAGAACCTCCAGGGGAGACCCAGTACTTC.

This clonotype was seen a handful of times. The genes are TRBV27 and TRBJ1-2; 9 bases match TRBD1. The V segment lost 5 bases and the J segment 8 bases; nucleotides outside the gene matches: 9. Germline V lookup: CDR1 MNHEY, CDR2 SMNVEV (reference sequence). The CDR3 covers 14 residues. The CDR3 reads CASSTLQGAPGYTF. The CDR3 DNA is TGTGCCAGCAGTACTTTACAGGGGGCGCCGGGCTACACCTTC.

The CDR3 DNA reads as TGTGCCAGCAGGAAAGAAGTTAACATCCAGAGGGAGCAGTACTTC. This encodes CASRKEVNIQREQYF. This chain joins TRBV28 and TRBJ2-7; no reliable D call. The germline V gene has CDR1 MDHEN and CDR2 SYDVKM. The CDR3 has 15 amino acids. The V and J ends lost 6 bases and 7 bases respectively, with 22 bases between them. Based on the CDR3 plus reference TRBV28 and TRBJ2-7, the full variable domain is DVKVTQSSRYLVKRTGEKVFLECVQDMDHENMFWYRQDPGLGLRLIYFSYDVKMKEKGDIPEGYSVSREKKERFSLILESASTNQTSMYLCASRKEVNIQREQYFGPGTRLTVT.

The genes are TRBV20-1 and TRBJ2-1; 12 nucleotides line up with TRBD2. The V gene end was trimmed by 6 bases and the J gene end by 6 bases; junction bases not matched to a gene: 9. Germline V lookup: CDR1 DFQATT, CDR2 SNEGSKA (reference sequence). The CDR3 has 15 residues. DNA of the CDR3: TGCAGTGCCTTCGGACTAGCGGGGCCGGGCAATGAGCAGTTCTTC. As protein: CSAFGLAGPGNEQFF.

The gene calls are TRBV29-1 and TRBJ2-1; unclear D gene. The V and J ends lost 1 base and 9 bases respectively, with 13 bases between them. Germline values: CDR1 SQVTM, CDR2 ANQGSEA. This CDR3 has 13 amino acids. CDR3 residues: CSVEVLAAGEQFF. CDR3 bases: TGCAGCGTTGAAGTTCTGGCGGCTGGTGAGCAGTTCTTC.

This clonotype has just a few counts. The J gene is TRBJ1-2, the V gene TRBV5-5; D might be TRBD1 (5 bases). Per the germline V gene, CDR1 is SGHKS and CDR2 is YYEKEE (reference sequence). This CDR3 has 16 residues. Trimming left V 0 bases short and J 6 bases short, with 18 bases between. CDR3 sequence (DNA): TGTGCCAGCAGCTTGGCCGGGGACGCCTTAAGGGATGGCTACACCTTC. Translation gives CASSLAGDALRDGYTF.

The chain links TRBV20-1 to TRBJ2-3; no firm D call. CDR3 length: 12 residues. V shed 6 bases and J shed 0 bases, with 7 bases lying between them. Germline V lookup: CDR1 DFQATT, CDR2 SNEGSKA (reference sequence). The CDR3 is CSATDSTDTQYF. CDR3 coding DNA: TGCAGTGCCACCGACAGCACAGATACGCAGTATTTT.

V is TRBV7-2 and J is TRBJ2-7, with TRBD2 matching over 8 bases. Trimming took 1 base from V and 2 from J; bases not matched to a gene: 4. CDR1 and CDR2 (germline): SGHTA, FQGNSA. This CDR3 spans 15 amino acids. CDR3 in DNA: TGTGCCAGCAGCTTAGGAGGAGCGGGAGCCTACGAGCAGTACTTC. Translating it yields CASSLGGAGAYEQYF.

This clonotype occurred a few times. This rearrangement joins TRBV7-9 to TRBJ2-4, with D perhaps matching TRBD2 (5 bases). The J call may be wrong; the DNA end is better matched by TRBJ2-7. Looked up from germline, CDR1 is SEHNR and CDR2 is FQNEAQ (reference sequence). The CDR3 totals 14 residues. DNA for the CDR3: TGTGCCAGCAGTCAGTCCACTACGAGCGGCGAGCAGTACTTC. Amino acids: CASSQSTTSGEQYF.

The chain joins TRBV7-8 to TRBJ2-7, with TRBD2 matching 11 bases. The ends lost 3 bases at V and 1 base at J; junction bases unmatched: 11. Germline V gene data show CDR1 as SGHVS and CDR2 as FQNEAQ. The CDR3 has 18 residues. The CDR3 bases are TGTGCCAGCAGCTTGGCGAGATCCGGGACTAGCGGTTCCTACGAGCAGTACTTC. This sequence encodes CASSLARSGTSGSYEQYF.

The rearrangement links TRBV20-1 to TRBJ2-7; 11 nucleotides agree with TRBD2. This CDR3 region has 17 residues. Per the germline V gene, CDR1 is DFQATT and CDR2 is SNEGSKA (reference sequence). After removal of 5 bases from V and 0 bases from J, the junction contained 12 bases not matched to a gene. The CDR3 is CSAPPTSGNELSYEQYF. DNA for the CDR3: TGCAGTGCTCCTCCGACTAGCGGGAATGAACTCTCCTACGAGCAGTACTTC.

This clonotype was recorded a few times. The CDR3 DNA follows: TGCAGTGCGGAAGGCGTATTCCAAGAGACCCAGTACTTC. Its translation is CSAEGVFQETQYF. The chain has TRBV20-1 and TRBJ2-5; D is unresolved. The CDR3 is made up of 13 amino acids. Trimming stripped 6 bases from V and 1 base from J, with 12 bases between. Germline CDR1 is DFQATT and CDR2 is SNEGSKA (reference sequence).

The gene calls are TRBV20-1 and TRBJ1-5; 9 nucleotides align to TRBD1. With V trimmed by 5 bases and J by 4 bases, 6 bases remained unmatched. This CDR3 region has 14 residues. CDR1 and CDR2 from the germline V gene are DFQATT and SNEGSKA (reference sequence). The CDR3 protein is CSARDREPNQPQHF. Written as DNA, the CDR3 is TGCAGTGCTCGGGACAGGGAACCGAATCAGCCCCAGCATTTT.

CDR3 amino acids: CASSLEYTVHSYEQYF. CDR3 nucleotide sequence: TGCGCCAGCAGCCTAGAGTACACCGTACACTCCTACGAGCAGTACTTC. The gene calls are TRBV4-3 and TRBJ2-7; no definite D call. The germline gives CDR1 LGHNA, CDR2 YSLEER. V shed 4 bases and J shed 0 bases, with 16 bases lying between them. This CDR3 has 16 residues.

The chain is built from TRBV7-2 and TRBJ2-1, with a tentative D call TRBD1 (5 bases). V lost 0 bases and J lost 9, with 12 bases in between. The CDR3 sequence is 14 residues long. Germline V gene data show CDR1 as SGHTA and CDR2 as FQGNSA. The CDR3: CASSLARESGEQFF. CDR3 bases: TGTGCCAGCAGCTTAGCCAGGGAATCGGGTGAGCAGTTCTTC.

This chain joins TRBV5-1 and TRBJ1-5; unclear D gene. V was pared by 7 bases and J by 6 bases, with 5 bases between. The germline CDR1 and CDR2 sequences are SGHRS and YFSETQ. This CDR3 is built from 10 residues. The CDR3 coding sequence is TGCGCCAGCTGCCTTCAGCCCCAGCATTTT. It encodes CASCLQPQHF.